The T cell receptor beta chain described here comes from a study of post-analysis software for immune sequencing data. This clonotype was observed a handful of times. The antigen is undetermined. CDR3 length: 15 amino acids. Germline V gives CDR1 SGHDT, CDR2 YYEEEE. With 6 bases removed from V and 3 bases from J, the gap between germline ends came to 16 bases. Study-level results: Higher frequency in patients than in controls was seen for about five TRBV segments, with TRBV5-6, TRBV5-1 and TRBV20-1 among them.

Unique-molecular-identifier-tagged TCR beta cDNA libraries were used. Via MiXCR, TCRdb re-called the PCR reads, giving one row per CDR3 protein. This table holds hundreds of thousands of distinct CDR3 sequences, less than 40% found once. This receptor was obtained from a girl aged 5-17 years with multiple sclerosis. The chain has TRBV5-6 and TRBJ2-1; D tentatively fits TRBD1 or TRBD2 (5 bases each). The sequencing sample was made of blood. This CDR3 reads CASTLKRGDYNEQFF. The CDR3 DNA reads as TGTGCCAGCACCCTCAAAAGGGGAGACTACAATGAGCAGTTCTTC. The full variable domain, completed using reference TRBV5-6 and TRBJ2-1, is DAGVTQSPTHLIKTRGQQVTLRCSPKSGHDTVSWYQQALGQGPQFIFQYYEEEERQRGNFPDRFSGHQFPNYSSELNVNALLLGDSALYLCASTLKRGDYNEQFFGPGTRLTVL.